This TCR beta chain was recorded in a study of T cell responses to AZD1222 COVID-19 vaccine. Study at large: Combined were second doses at about 4 or about 12 weeks.

V lost 6 bases and J 2 bases, leaving 8 bases between the germline ends. The CDR3 spans 13 residues. CDR1 is SGHAT and CDR2 is FQDESV in the germline V gene (reference sequence). A remark on this clone: Its antigen is unknown.

Clones were sequenced by immunoSEQ multiplex PCR, and TCRdb holds only the in-frame ones, with some missing. The table includes about 140,000 clones, roughly 90% detected once. Broader study findings: Repertoire sampling occurred only after the peak T cell response. At baseline, just five to seven AZD1222 recipients tested seropositive. Across the whole spike, CD4 TCRs peaked at regions 160-218 and 743-854.

The source was peripheral blood, collected on day 0 of AZD1222 vaccination. The chain couples TRBV11-1 to TRBJ2-1, with D possibly TRBD2 on 6 matching bases. This sequence originates from an adult in good health. CDR3 DNA sequence: TGTGCCAGCAGGGGGGGTCCCTACAATGAGCAGTTCTTC. Translating gives CASRGGPYNEQFF.